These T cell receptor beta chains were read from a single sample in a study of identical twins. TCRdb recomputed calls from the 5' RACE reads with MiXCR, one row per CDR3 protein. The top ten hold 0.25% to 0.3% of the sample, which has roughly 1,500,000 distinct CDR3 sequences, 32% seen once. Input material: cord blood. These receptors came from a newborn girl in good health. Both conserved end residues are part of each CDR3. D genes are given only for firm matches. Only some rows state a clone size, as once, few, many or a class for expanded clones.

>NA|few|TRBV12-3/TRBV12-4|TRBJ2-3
TGTGCCAGCAGTTTTACCGAGCGCACAGATACGCAGTATTTT
CASSFTERTDTQYF
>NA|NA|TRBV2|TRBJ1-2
TGTGCCAGCAGTGAGCAGGTCTTCTATGGCTACACCTTC
CASSEQVFYGYTF
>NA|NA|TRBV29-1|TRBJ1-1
TGCAGCGTTTCACACGGGGCCACTGAAGCTTTCTTT
CSVSHGATEAFF
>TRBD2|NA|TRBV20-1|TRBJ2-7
TGCAGTGCGGTACTAGCGGGCTACGAGCAGTACTTC
CSAVLAGYEQYF
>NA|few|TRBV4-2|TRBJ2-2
TGTGCCAGCAGCTACGGACCGAACACCGGGGAGCTGTTTTTT
CASSYGPNTGELFF
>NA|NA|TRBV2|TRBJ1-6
TGTGCCAGCAGGGACAGATTAATTGGTAATTCACCCCTCCACTTT
CASRDRLIGNSPLHF
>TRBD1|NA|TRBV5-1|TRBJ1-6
TGCGCCAGCAGCTCCGGGACAGGGAAATCACCCCTCCACTTT
CASSSGTGKSPLHF
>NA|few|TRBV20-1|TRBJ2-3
TGCAGTGCTAGGCACTCGGTAGATACGCAGTATTTT
CSARHSVDTQYF
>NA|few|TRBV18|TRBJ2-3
TGTGCCAGCTCACTACGATTAGGGCCAGGAGGTCAACACCAAAGCACAGATACGCAGTATTTT
CASSLRLGPGGQHQSTDTQYF
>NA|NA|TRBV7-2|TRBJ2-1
TGTGCCAGCAGCTTAGCCACCAACTACGAGCAGTTCTTC
CASSLATNYEQFF
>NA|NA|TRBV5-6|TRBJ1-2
TGTGCCAGCAGCTACCAGGGAAGGAGAGACTACACCTTC
CASSYQGRRDYTF
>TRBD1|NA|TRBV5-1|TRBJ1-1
TGTGCCAGCAGCGGGACAGGGAGCACTGAAGCTTTCTTT
CASSGTGSTEAFF
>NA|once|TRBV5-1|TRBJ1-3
TGCGCCAGCAGTTCAGGCGACAGAAACACCATATATTTT
CASSSGDRNTIYF
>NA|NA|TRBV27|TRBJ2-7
TGTGCCAGCAGTAGCGGACACTTATACAATGAGCAGTACTTC
CASSSGHLYNEQYF
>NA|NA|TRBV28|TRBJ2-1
TGTGCCAGCAGTTTATTGGCGCGGACCTACAATGAGCAGTTCTTC
CASSLLARTYNEQFF
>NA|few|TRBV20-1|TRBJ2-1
TGCAGTGCTAGGTGGAGCGGGCGCAACTACAATGAGCAGTTCTTC
CSARWSGRNYNEQFF
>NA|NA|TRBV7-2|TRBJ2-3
TGTGCCAGCAGCTTAGTCTTCTACACAGATACGCAGTATTTT
CASSLVFYTDTQYF
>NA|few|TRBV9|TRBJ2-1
TGTGCCAGCAGCGCTCCTAGCCCCCACTACAATGAGCAGTTCTTC
CASSAPSPHYNEQFF
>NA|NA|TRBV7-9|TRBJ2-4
TGTGCCAGCAGCCAGTCGGACATTCAGTACTTC
CASSQSDIQYF
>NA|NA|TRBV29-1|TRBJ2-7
TGCAGCGCCCATAGGGGGGACGAGCAGTACTTC
CSAHRGDEQYF
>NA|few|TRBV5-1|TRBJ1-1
TGCGCCAGCAGCAATGGTGGGGTTAACACTGAAGCTTTCTTT
CASSNGGVNTEAFF
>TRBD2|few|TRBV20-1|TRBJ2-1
TGCAGTGCTAGAGACGGGCTAGCGGGGGCCCTATACAATGAGCAGTTCTTC
CSARDGLAGALYNEQFF
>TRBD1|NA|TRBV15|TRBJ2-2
TGTGCCACCAGCAGAGATTACAGGACAGGGGGAAACACCGGGGAGCTGTTTTTT
CATSRDYRTGGNTGELFF
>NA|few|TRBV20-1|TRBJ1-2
TGCACTACCCGGCACCGGCAGGCGAAGTATGGCTACACCTTC
CTTRHRQAKYGYTF
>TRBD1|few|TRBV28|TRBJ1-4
TGTGCCAGCAGTAGCCTACAGGGGGGAACTAATGAAAAACTGTTTTTT
CASSSLQGGTNEKLFF
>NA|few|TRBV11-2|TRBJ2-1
TGTGCCAGCAATATCTCCCCGGCCCTTTACAATGAGCAGTTCTTC
CASNISPALYNEQFF
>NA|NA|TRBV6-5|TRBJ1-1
TGTGCCAGCAGCCGCGGGACCTCTATGAACACTGAAGCTTTCTTT
CASSRGTSMNTEAFF
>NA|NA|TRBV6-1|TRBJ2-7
TGTGCCAGCAGTGAACCCTATGGTCTCCGGTACGAGCAGTACTTC
CASSEPYGLRYEQYF
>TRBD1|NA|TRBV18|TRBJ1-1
TGTGCCAGCTCACCAGATGCGCAGGGGGTTGAAGCTTTCTTT
CASSPDAQGVEAFF
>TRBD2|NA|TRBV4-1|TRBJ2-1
TGCGCCAGCAGCCAAGACTCTCGACTAGCGGGGAGAAACAATGAGCAGTTCTTC
CASSQDSRLAGRNNEQFF
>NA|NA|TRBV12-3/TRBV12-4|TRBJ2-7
TGTGCCAGCAGTTTACGGGCGACTAGTAATGAGCAGTACTTC
CASSLRATSNEQYF
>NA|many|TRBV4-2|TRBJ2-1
TGTGCCAGCAGCCAAGAGGCTAGCGCCAGAAGCTCCTACAATGAGCAGTTCTTC
CASSQEASARSSYNEQFF
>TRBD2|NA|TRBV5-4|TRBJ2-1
TGTGCCAGCCAAGAAGCGGGAGACCCCTACAATGAGCAGTTCTTC
CASQEAGDPYNEQFF
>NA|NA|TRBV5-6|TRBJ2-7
TGTGCCAGCAGCTTGAGGGGACCGTACTACGAGCAGTACTTC
CASSLRGPYYEQYF
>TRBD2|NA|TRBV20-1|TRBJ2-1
TGCAGTGCTATTAGCGGGGGGCGAGGGTACAATGAGCAGTTCTTC
CSAISGGRGYNEQFF
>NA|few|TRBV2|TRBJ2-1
TGTGCCAGCAGTTTGGCCCCGGTCCCCAATGAGCAGTTCTTC
CASSLAPVPNEQFF
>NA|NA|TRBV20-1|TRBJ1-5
TGCAGTGCTAGCCCCGGGGACCCCAATCAGCCCCAGCATTTT
CSASPGDPNQPQHF
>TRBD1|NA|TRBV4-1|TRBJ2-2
TGCGCCAGCATCTCTCGACAGGGTGCCACCGGGGAGCTGTTTTTT
CASISRQGATGELFF
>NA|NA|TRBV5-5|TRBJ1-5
TGTGCCAGCAGCTTCGGTCCCCGGGGCAATCAGCCCCAGCATTTT
CASSFGPRGNQPQHF
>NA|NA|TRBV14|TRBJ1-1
TGTGCCAGCAGCCAAGACTGGGGGGGCTTGAACACTGAAGCTTTCTTT
CASSQDWGGLNTEAFF
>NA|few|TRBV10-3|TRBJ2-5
TGTGCCATCAGGCACGGATCACAAGAGACCCAGTACTTC
CAIRHGSQETQYF
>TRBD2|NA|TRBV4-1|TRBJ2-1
TGCGCCAGCAGCCAAGGCGGTAGTAGCGGGAGGAATGAGCAGTTCTTC
CASSQGGSSGRNEQFF
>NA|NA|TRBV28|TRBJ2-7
TGTGCCAGCAGTTTACCAGGGGCCCACGAGCAGTACTTC
CASSLPGAHEQYF
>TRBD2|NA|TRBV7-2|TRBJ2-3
TGTGCCAGCAGCCCTCTGGGTAGCGGGAGGCCTCCTTCTAGCACAGATACGCAGTATTTT
CASSPLGSGRPPSSTDTQYF
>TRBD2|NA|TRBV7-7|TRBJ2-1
TGTGCCAGCAGCTTAGCTGAGACTAGCGGCAATGAGCAGTTCTTC
CASSLAETSGNEQFF
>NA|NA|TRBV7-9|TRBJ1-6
TGTGCCAGCAGCTTAGCGTCAGACAGAAACCCCCTCCACTTT
CASSLASDRNPLHF
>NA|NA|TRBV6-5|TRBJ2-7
TGTGCCAGCAGTTACTCGAGAAGGTGGTCCTACGAGCAGTACTTC
CASSYSRRWSYEQYF
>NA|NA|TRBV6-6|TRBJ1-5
TGTGCCAGCAGTTACTCGGGGTTGCCCCAGCATTTT
CASSYSGLPQHF
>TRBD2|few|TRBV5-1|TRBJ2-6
TGCGCCAGCAGCTCGAGAGGGACTAGAGTCTCCCCGAGCTCTGGGGCCAACGTCCTGACTTTC
CASSSRGTRVSPSSGANVLTF
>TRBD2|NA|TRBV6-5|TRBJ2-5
TGTGCCAGCAGTCACTACGGCGGGAGAGAGACCCAGTACTTC
CASSHYGGRETQYF
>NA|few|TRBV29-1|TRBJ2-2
TGCAGCGTCCAGGGCTCCGGGGAGCTGTTTTTT
CSVQGSGELFF